The source of this T cell receptor beta chain is a study of T cells in Graves' hyperthyroidism and ophthalmopathy. Study results and limitations: Blood samples included most of the expanded thyroid clonotypes exceeding 0.001.

Disease lasting under 3 months, a NOSPECS grade of at least 4, and a Clinical Activity Score of at least 3 were features of the ophthalmopathy patients. A note on this clonotype: Antigen unknown.

The CDR3 runs to 16 residues. Germline CDR1 is KGHSH and CDR2 is LQKENI. V was pared by 6 bases and J by 5 bases, with 22 bases between. TCR beta CDR3 regions were amplified from RNA transcripts. TCR CDR3 regions were first amplified by RT-PCR with HTBI primers. TCRdb reanalysed the multiplex PCR reads using MiXCR and keeps one entry per CDR3 protein. The sample lists some 340,000 distinct CDR3 sequences, roughly 15% occurring once. The origin of this receptor is a woman aged 40 to 55 with Graves' ophthalmopathy. V and J are TRBV18 and TRBJ2-5; D could derive from TRBD1 or TRBD2 (5 bases each). Specimen: blood. CDR3 loop: CASSLRRGSQSETQYF. The CDR3 DNA sequence: TGTGCCAGCTCGCTGAGACGGGGCTCCCAGTCGGAGACCCAGTACTTC.